The 3 T cell receptor beta chains below were found in one sample sequenced in a study of cytomegalovirus exposure and HLA in healthy donors. 13 Jbeta primers and 60 Vbeta primers were used for the PCR. Profiled with immunoSEQ multiplex PCR; TCRdb holds only in-frame clones, not every one. The sample has about 190,000 clones; over 70% are singletons. The sample comprised PBMCs. The receptors stem from a woman in her late teens or twenties in good health and CMV-seropositive.

The chain recombines TRBV7-9 with TRBJ1-4; D is undetermined. The CDR3 is 11 amino acids. Germline CDR1 is SEHNR and CDR2 is FQNEAQ (reference sequence). The V and J ends lost 5 bases and 7 bases respectively, with 5 bases between them. CDR3 bases: TGTGCCAGCAGCGCGGGTGAAAAACTGTTTTTT. This gives the protein CASSAGEKLFF.

The chain has TRBV29-1 and TRBJ2-1, with D maybe TRBD2 (5 bases). The V gene lost 7 bases and the J gene lost 3 bases, with 19 bases spanning the gap. The V gene's germline CDR1 is SQVTM and CDR2 ANQGSEA. This CDR3 region has 15 residues. CDR3 loop: CSAESSSRGYNEQFF. The CDR3 region has the DNA TGCAGCGCCGAAAGTAGTTCCCGGGGCTACAATGAGCAGTTCTTC.

This chain connects TRBV5-1 to TRBJ2-3; 7 bases fit TRBD1. Germline CDR1 and CDR2: SGHRS and YFSETQ. The CDR3 covers 16 residues. V shed 3 bases and J 0 bases; nucleotides not matched to a gene: 7. The CDR3 DNA follows: TGCGCCAGCAGCTATGACGCACAGGGGAGCACAGATACGCAGTATTTT. Amino acids: CASSYDAQGSTDTQYF. The whole variable domain, filled in from reference TRBV5-1 and TRBJ2-3, reads KAGVTQTPRYLIKTRGQQVTLSCSPISGHRSVSWYQQTPGQGLQFLFEYFSETQRNKGNFPGRFSGRQFSNSRSEMNVSTLELGDSALYLCASSYDAQGSTDTQYFGPGTRLTVL.